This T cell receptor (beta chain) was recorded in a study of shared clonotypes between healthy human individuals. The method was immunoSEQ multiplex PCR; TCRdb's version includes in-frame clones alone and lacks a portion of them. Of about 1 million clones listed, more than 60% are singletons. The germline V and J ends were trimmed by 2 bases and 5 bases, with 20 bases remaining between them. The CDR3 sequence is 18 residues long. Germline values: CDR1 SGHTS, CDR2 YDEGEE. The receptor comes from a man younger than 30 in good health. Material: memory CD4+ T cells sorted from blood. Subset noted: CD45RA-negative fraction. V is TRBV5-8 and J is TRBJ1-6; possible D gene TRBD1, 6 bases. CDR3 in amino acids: CASSFDRPRGAHNSPLHF. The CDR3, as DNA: TGTGCCAGCAGCTTCGACAGGCCACGGGGAGCGCATAATTCACCCCTCCACTTT.